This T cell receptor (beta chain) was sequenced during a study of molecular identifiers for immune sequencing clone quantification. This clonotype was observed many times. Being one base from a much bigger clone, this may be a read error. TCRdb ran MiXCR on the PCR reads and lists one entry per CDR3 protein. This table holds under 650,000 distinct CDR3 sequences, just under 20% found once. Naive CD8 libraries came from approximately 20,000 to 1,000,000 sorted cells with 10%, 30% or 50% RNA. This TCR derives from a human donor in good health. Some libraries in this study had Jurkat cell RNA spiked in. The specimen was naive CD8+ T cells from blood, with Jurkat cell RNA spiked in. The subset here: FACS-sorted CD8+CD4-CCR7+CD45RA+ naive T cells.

DNA for the CDR3: TGTGCCAGCAGTTTGGGGAGGCCCTACGAGCAGTACTTC. Its protein is CASSLGRPYEQYF. This chain links TRBV28 with TRBJ2-7, with D possibly being TRBD2 (6 bases). Trimming took off 3 bases at V and 2 bases at J, with 8 bases between the two ends. The germline CDR1 and CDR2 sequences are MDHEN and SYDVKM. The CDR3 consists of 13 residues.